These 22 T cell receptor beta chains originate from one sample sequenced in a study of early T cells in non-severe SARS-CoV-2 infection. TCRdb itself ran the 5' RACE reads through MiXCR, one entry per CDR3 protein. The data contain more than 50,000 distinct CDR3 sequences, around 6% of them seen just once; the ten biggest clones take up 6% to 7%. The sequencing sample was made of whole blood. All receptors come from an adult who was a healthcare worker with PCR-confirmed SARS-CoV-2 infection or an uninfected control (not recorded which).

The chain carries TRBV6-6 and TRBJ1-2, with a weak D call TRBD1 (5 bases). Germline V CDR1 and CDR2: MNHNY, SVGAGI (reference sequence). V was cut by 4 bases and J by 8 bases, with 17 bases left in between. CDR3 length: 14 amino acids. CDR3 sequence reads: CASSSTSRGRGYTF. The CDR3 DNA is TGTGCCAGCAGTTCCACCTCCCGGGGCCGGGGCTACACCTTC.

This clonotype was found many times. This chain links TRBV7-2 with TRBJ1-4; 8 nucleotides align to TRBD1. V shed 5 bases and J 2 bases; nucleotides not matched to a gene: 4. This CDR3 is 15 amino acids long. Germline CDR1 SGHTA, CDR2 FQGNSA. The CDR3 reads CASSEDRGTNEKLFF. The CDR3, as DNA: TGTGCCAGCAGCGAAGACAGGGGCACTAATGAAAAACTGTTTTTT.

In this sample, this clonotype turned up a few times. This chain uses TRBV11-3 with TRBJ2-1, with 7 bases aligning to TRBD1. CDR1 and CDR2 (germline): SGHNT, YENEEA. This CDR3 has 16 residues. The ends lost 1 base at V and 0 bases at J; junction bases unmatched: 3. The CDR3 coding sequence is TGTGCCAGCAGCTTAGGGTCAGGGGGCTCCTACAATGAGCAGTTCTTC. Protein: CASSLGSGGSYNEQFF.

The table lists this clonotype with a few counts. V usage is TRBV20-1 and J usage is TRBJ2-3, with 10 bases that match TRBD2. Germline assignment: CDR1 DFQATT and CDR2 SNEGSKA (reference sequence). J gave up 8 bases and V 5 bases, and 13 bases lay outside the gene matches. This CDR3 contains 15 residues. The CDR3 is CSAPLSGGNGGTQYF. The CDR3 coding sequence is TGCAGTGCTCCCCTTAGCGGGGGGAACGGGGGTACGCAGTATTTT.

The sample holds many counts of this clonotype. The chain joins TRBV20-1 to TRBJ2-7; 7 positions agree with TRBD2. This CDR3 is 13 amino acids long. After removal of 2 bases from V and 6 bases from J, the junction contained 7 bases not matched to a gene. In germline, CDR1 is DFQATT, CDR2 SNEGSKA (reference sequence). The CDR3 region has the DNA TGCAGTGCTAGACAGGGAGGGAGAGGCGAGCAGTACTTC. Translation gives CSARQGGRGEQYF.

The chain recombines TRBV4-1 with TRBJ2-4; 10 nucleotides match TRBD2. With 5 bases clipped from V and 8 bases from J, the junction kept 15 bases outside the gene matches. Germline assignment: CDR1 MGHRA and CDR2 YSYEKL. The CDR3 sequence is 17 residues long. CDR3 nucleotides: TGCGCCAGCAGCGGTCGACGAGCGGGAGGGGCCAGAGACATTCAGTACTTC. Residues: CASSGRRAGGARDIQYF.

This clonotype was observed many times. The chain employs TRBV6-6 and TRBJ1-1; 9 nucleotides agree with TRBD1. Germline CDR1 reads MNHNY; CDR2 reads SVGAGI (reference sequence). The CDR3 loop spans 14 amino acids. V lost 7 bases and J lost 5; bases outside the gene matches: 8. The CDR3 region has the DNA TGTGCCAGCACCCGGACAGGGGTAACAACTGAAGCTTTCTTT. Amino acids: CASTRTGVTTEAFF.

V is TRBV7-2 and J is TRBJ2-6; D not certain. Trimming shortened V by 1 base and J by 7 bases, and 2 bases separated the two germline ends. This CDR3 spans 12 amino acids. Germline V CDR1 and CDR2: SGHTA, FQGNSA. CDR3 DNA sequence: TGTGCCAGCAGCTTAGGTGCCAACGTCCTGACTTTC. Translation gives CASSLGANVLTF. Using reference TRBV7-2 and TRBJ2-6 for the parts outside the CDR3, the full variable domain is GAGVSQSPSNKVTEKGKDVELRCDPISGHTALYWYRQSLGQGLEFLIYFQGNSAPDKSGLPSDRFSAERTGGSVSTLTIQRTQQEDSAVYLCASSLGANVLTFGAGSRLTVL.

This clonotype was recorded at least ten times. The CDR3 region has the DNA TGCAGTGCTAGAGATGGGGGACAGGGCTATCTTGGGCAGTACTTC. Its translation: CSARDGGQGYLGQYF. V and J are TRBV20-1 and TRBJ2-7; 9 nucleotides align to TRBD1. Losses at the gene ends were 0 bases for V and 9 bases for J; bases not matched to a gene: 12. Germline values: CDR1 DFQATT, CDR2 SNEGSKA (reference sequence). The CDR3 covers 15 residues.

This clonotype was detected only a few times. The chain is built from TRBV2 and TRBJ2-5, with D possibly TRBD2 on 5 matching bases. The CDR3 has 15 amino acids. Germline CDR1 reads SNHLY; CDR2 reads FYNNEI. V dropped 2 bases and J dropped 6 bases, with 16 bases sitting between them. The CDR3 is CASSEPRLPRQTQYF. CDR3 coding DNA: TGTGCCAGCAGTGAACCGAGACTACCTAGGCAGACCCAGTACTTC.

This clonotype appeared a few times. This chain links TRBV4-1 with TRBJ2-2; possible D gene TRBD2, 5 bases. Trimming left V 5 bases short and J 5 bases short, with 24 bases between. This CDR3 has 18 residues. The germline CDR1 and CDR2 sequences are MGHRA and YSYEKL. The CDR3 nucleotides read TGCGCCAGCAGCTTGGCGTCAAGTGGGAGCGCGCAGACCGGGGAGCTGTTTTTT. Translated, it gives CASSLASSGSAQTGELFF.

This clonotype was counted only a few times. Written as DNA, the CDR3 is TGTGCCAGCAGTTCTCGGACAGGGTTATGGCATGGCTACACCTTC. This encodes CASSSRTGLWHGYTF. This sequence joins TRBV27 and TRBJ1-2; 8 bases map to TRBD1. CDR3 length equals 15 residues. The J segment lost 6 bases and the V segment lost 4 bases, leaving 10 bases of the junction unmatched. Looked up from germline, CDR1 is MNHEY and CDR2 is SMNVEV (reference sequence).

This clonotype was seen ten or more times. Written as DNA, the CDR3 is TGCAGTGCTCCTAGCGGGGGGGCTGACGAGCAGTACTTC. Encoded protein: CSAPSGGADEQYF. The chain couples TRBV20-1 to TRBJ2-7; 12 bases match TRBD2. V gave up 5 bases and J gave up 5 bases; unmatched junction bases: 4. The CDR3 consists of 13 residues. The germline CDR1 and CDR2 sequences are DFQATT and SNEGSKA (reference sequence).

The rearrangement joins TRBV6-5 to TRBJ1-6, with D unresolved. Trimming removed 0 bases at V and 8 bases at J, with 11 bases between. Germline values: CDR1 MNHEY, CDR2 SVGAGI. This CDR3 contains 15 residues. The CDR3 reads CASSYSSYTYSPLHF. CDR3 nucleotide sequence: TGTGCCAGCAGTTACTCGAGTTACACCTATTCACCCCTCCACTTT.

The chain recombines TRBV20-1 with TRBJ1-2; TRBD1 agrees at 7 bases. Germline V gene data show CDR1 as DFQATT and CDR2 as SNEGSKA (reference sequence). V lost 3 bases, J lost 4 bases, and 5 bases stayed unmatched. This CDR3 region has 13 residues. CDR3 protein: CSASDRVGYGYTF. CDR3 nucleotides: TGCAGTGCTAGCGACAGGGTGGGCTATGGCTACACCTTC.

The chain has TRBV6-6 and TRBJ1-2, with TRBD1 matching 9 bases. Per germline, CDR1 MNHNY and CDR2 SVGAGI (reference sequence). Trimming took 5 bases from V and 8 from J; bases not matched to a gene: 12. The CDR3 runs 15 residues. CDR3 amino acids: CASSTTGGRIEGYTF. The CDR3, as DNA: TGTGCCAGCAGTACGACAGGGGGAAGGATAGAGGGCTACACCTTC.

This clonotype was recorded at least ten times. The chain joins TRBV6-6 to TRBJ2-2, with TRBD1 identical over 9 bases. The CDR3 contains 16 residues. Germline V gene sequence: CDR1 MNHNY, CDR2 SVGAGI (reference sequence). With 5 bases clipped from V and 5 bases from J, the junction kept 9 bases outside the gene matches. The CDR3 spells CASSTPGQGRTGELFF. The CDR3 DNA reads TGTGCCAGCAGTACTCCTGGACAGGGGAGGACCGGGGAGCTGTTTTTT.

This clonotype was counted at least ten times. CDR3 nucleotide sequence: TGCAGTGCGGCAGGACTAGCGGGGGCTAGCACAGATACGCAGTATTTT. Encoded protein: CSAAGLAGASTDTQYF. The J gene is TRBJ2-3, the V gene TRBV20-1; 13 nucleotides match TRBD2. CDR3 length: 16 amino acids. The trim removed 6 bases at V and 0 bases at J, leaving 6 bases unmatched. Germline values: CDR1 DFQATT, CDR2 SNEGSKA (reference sequence).

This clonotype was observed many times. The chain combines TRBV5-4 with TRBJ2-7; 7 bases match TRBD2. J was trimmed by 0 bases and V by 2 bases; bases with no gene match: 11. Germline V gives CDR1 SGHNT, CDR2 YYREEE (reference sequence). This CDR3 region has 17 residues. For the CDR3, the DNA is TGTGCCAGCAGCTTAGGCAGGGCCGGGGGGAGCTCCTACGAGCAGTACTTC. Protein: CASSLGRAGGSSYEQYF. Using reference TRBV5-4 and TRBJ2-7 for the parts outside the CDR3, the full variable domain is ETGVTQSPTHLIKTRGQQVTLRCSSQSGHNTVSWYQQALGQGPQFIFQYYREEENGRGNFPPRFSGLQFPNYSSELNVNALELDDSALYLCASSLGRAGGSSYEQYFGPGTRLTVT.

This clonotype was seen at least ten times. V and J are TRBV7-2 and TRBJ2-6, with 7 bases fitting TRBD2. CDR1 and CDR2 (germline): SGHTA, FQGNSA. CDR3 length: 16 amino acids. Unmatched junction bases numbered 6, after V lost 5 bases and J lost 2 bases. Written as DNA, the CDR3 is TGTGCCAGCAGCCCGCGGGGGAAAGCTGGGGCCAACGTCCTGACTTTC. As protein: CASSPRGKAGANVLTF.

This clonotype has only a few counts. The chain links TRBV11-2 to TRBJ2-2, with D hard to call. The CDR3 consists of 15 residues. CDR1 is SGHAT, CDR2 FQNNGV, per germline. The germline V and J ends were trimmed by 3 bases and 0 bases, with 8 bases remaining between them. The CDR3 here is CASSFRVTNTGELFF. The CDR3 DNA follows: TGTGCCAGCAGCTTCCGGGTAACGAACACCGGGGAGCTGTTTTTT.

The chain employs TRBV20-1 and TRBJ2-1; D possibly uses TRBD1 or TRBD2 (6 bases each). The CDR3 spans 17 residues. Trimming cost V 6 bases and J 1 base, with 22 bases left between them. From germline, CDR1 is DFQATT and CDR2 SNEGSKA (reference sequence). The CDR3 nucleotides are TGCAGTGCCCCCCTCCACCGGGGGCGGAATTCCTACAATGAGCAGTTCTTC. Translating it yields CSAPLHRGRNSYNEQFF.